Shown below are 16 T cell receptor beta chains from a single sample sequenced in a study of shared T cell receptors in the human thymus. TCRdb keeps only in-frame clones here, not all; method: immunoSEQ multiplex PCR. The table shows hundreds of thousands of clones, with approximately 80% occurring only once. These data were likewise used in another study, on human thymus T cells.

The sequenced sample was thymocytes. These receptors were collected from a boy younger than two with a congenital heart defect.

The chain is built from TRBV30 and TRBJ2-4; 10 bases are a match to TRBD2. The CDR3 totals 21 residues. Germline loops: CDR1 GTSNPN, CDR2 SVGIG (reference sequence). J gave up 5 bases and V 4 bases, and 26 bases lay outside the gene matches. The CDR3, as DNA: TGTGCCTGGAACTCAGGAGATCGGACTAGCGGACCCGCCTTTCGAGAAAACATTCAGTACTTC. Amino acid sequence: CAWNSGDRTSGPAFRENIQYF. The variable domain in full, completed from reference TRBV30 and TRBJ2-4, reads SQTIHQWPATLVQPVGSPLSLECTVEGTSNPNLYWYRQAAGRGLQLLFYSVGIGQISSEVPQNLSASRPQDRQFILSSKKLLLSDSGFYLCAWNSGDRTSGPAFRENIQYFGAGTRLSVL.

The chain recombines TRBV2 with TRBJ2-7; maybe TRBD2 (5 bases). Trimming removed 6 bases from V and 2 bases from J, with 20 bases in between. Germline lookup yields CDR1 SNHLY and CDR2 FYNNEI. CDR3 size: 16 residues. In DNA, the CDR3 is TGTGCCAGCAGCGAGCTCCGGATTAGCGCTCCCTACGAGCAGTACTTC. Translation gives CASSELRISAPYEQYF.

The rearrangement joins TRBV14 to TRBJ2-7; D uncertain. This CDR3 has 17 residues. Germline assignment: CDR1 SGHDN and CDR2 FVKESK. V lost 0 bases to trimming and J lost 1 base, with 16 bases between them. CDR3 loop: CASSQDYSPTSSYEQYF. The DNA of the CDR3 is TGTGCCAGCAGCCAAGATTATAGTCCGACATCATCCTACGAGCAGTACTTC.

The rearrangement links TRBV10-1 to TRBJ2-7, with a tentative D call TRBD2 (6 bases). The CDR3 length is 15 residues. In germline, CDR1 is WNHNN, CDR2 SYGVQD (reference sequence). Trimming removed 3 bases at V and 2 bases at J, with 14 bases between. The DNA of the CDR3 is TGCGCCAGCAGTGACCCCGGGGGAGGCCCCTACGAGCAGTACTTC. It yields the protein CASSDPGGGPYEQYF.

This chain joins TRBV15 and TRBJ2-1, with a tentative D call TRBD2 (6 bases). The length of the CDR3 is 18 residues. Germline V gene lookup returns CDR1 LNHNV and CDR2 YYDKDF (reference sequence). V shed 3 bases and J shed 1 base, with 19 bases lying between them. The CDR3 protein is CATSRACGGTPSYNEQFF. The CDR3 coding sequence is TGTGCCACCAGCAGGGCCTGTGGGGGGACCCCTTCCTACAATGAGCAGTTCTTC. Using reference TRBV15 and TRBJ2-1 for the parts outside the CDR3, the full variable domain is DAMVIQNPRYQVTQFGKPVTLSCSQTLNHNVMYWYQQKSSQAPKLLFHYYDKDFNNEADTPDNFQSRRPNTSFCFLDIRSPGLGDTAMYLCATSRACGGTPSYNEQFFGPGTRLTVL.

This clone was picked up one time. The chain links TRBV7-2 to TRBJ2-7; TRBD2 matches at 10 bases. The trim removed 1 base at V and 3 bases at J, leaving 15 bases unmatched. The CDR3 contains 19 residues. The germline V gene encodes CDR1 SGHTA and CDR2 FQGNSA. The CDR3 protein is CASSLDGVKREGARYEQYF. The CDR3 DNA reads as TGTGCCAGCAGCTTAGACGGGGTGAAGCGGGAGGGAGCCCGCTACGAGCAGTACTTC.

This rearrangement joins TRBV6-9 to TRBJ2-1; weak D call: TRBD2 (7 bases). CDR3 length: 15 amino acids. The V gene lost 10 bases and the J gene lost 8 bases, with 24 bases spanning the gap. CDR1 and CDR2 (germline): MNHGY, SVAAGI. The CDR3, as DNA: TGTGCCACTGGGAGGTCTGCGGGAGAGGGGGATGAGCAGTTCTTC. It yields the protein CATGRSAGEGDEQFF.

V is TRBV29-1 and J is TRBJ2-2; 9 bases are a match to TRBD2. With V trimmed by 1 base and J by 5 bases, 2 bases remained unmatched. This CDR3 comprises 14 residues. CDR1 is SQVTM and CDR2 is ANQGSEA in the germline V gene. The DNA of the CDR3 is TGCAGCGTTGAAGGACTAGCGGAAACCGGGGAGCTGTTTTTT. The encoded protein is CSVEGLAETGELFF.

This clone was counted once. The genes are TRBV6-5 and TRBJ2-2; a weak D match, TRBD2 (6 bases). The CDR3 has 15 residues. The germline gives CDR1 MNHEY, CDR2 SVGAGI. Trimming removed 0 bases from V and 7 bases from J, with 12 bases in between. The DNA for the CDR3 is TGTGCCAGCAGTTACTCTAGCGGTGGGTGCGGGGAGCTGTTTTTT. It specifies CASSYSSGGCGELFF.

The DNA for the CDR3 is TGCGCCAGCAGTGCACCGGGACTAGGGGGAAAGGAGAGTCTCTACGAGCAGTACTTC. It specifies CASSAPGLGGKESLYEQYF. The rearrangement joins TRBV5-1 to TRBJ2-7; 8 nucleotides align to TRBD2. Germline CDR1 and CDR2: SGHRS and YFSETQ. There are 19 residues in the CDR3. V gave up 5 bases and J gave up 3 bases; unmatched junction bases: 22.

The rearrangement links TRBV7-2 to TRBJ2-7; the D gene is possibly TRBD1 (6 bases). Germline V gene lookup returns CDR1 SGHTA and CDR2 FQGNSA. Trimming removed 4 bases at V and 3 bases at J, with 7 bases between. The CDR3 sequence is 12 residues long. CDR3 residues: CASSSQGYEQYF. DNA of the CDR3: TGTGCCAGCAGCTCACAGGGCTACGAGCAGTACTTC.

The V and J genes are TRBV7-8 and TRBJ2-7; a weak D match, TRBD1 (6 bases). Trimming took off 5 bases at V and 6 bases at J, with 17 bases between the two ends. The CDR3 extends over 14 amino acids. Per germline, CDR1 SGHVS and CDR2 FQNEAQ. The CDR3 nucleotides read TGTGCCAGCAGCGCCGACTTAGGGGGTCGCGAGCAGTACTTC. This codes for CASSADLGGREQYF. Based on the CDR3 plus reference TRBV7-8 and TRBJ2-7, the full variable domain is GAGVSQSPRYKVAKRGQDVALRCDPISGHVSLFWYQQALGQGPEFLTYFQNEAQLDKSGLPSDRFFAERPEGSVSTLKIQRTQQEDSAVYLCASSADLGGREQYFGPGTRLTVT.

The chain is built from TRBV7-9 and TRBJ2-2; tentatively, D is TRBD2 (5 bases). This CDR3 spans 16 amino acids. Trimming pared 2 bases from V and 0 bases from J, leaving 10 bases between. Germline V lookup: CDR1 SEHNR, CDR2 FQNEAQ (reference sequence). CDR3 amino acids: CASSLRAETNTGELFF. The CDR3 nucleotides read TGTGCCAGCAGCTTACGAGCGGAGACGAACACCGGGGAGCTGTTTTTT.

The CDR3 reads CASRDTGLVGGETQYF. The DNA of the CDR3 is TGTGCCAGCAGGGACACAGGGCTAGTAGGGGGAGAGACCCAGTACTTC. The chain carries TRBV27 and TRBJ2-5; D might be TRBD1 (6 bases). V gave up 6 bases and J gave up 4 bases, with 21 bases separating them. This CDR3 contains 16 residues. The germline V gene has CDR1 MNHEY and CDR2 SMNVEV (reference sequence).

The V call is TRBV29-1, the J call TRBJ2-3; TRBD1 might be the D (5 bases). Trimming took 4 bases from V and 6 from J, leaving 11 bases between them. Germline-derived CDR1 and CDR2 are SQVTM and ANQGSEA. The CDR3 consists of 12 residues. The CDR3 region has the DNA TGCAGCGTTGTACAGGTCCACGATACGCAGTATTTT. This sequence encodes CSVVQVHDTQYF.

This clone was seen only a few times. The chain employs TRBV15 and TRBJ1-2, with 10 bases that match TRBD1. The CDR3 length is 11 residues. The germline V gene encodes CDR1 LNHNV and CDR2 YYDKDF (reference sequence). The V and J ends lost 7 bases and 13 bases, in that order; junction bases with no gene match: 6. The CDR3 loop reads CATNRTGGVTF. DNA of the CDR3: TGTGCCACCAACAGGACAGGGGGGGTCACCTTC.